This T cell receptor beta chain was found in a study of CD8 T cells in Susac syndrome. Overall study findings and caveats: The number of individuals included in the study's TCR sequencing and HLA analysis was acknowledged as relatively small. The CD4+ T cell repertoires in Susac syndrome were not clonally expanded.

In this sample, this clonotype turned up once. The target antigen is unknown. With random hexamers, reverse transcription was performed on about 0.45 to 1 ug of RNA. Amplification of the TCR beta CDR3 was carried out by immunoSEQ multiplex PCR, which spanned a total of 54 Vbeta and 13 Jbeta segments. MiXCR, applied by TCRdb to the immunoSEQ multiplex PCR reads, yields one record per CDR3 protein. The table records approximately 180,000 distinct CDR3 sequences, around 94% of them present only once. TEMRA cells were enriched by FACS, while CD8+ and CD4+ T cells were obtained through a negative isolation that was performed magnetically. What was sequenced was CD4+ T cells from PBMCs. This TCR derives from a human donor with Susac syndrome.

CDR3: CASSFSRDGYTF. DNA of the CDR3: TGTGCCAGCAGTTTTTCCCGCGATGGCTACACCTTC. The rearrangement uses TRBV12-3 or TRBV12-4 and TRBJ1-2; D uncertain. Trimming took off 3 bases at V and 6 bases at J, with 8 bases between the two ends. The CDR3 is made up of 12 amino acids.